This T cell receptor (beta chain) was obtained from a study of cytomegalovirus exposure and HLA in healthy donors. Looking at the study overall: The approximately 110 validation repertoires used a platform that matched the one used for the roughly 700 first-cohort repertoires, as a later analysis reported. The study, taken as a whole, reports: Listed as cytomegalovirus-associated were approximately 160 TCR beta chains. Across donors, most TCRs were seen rarely, yet some public ones were widespread.

Separation from the roughly 670-subject first cohort characterized the roughly 130-subject validation cohort, to which the donors belonged. The table came from immunoSEQ multiplex PCR; TCRdb's copy has only in-frame clones and leaves some out. Among approximately 120,000 clones listed, 95% to 97% were seen once. In the case of this clone: Its target is unknown.

V lost 2 bases to trimming and J lost 6 bases; unmatched junction nucleotides: 15. The CDR3 runs to 17 residues. Germline-derived CDR1 and CDR2 are SQVTM and ANQGSEA. The receptor's source is a man aged 18 to 35 in good health and CMV-seronegative. The chain combines TRBV29-1 with TRBJ2-1; 8 bases agree with TRBD1. The sample consisted of PBMCs. Here the CDR3 DNA reads TGCAGCGTTGAATCTCTCGGTTCCGACAGGGGAAGCAATGAGCAGTTCTTC. Amino acid sequence: CSVESLGSDRGSNEQFF.